This T cell receptor (beta chain) was recorded in a study of CD8+ T cells in alopecia areata. Notes on the study in general: The treated group had a single nonresponder, limiting CD8+ expansion-response conclusions.

Treatment noted: oral pan-JAK inhibitor, 5-10 mg twice daily. Once RNA had been extracted, it was reverse transcribed into cDNA to act as the sequencing template. This table comes from immunoSEQ multiplex PCR, and its TCRdb copy is limited to in-frame clones, with some not included. Of 200,000 to 250,000 clones in the sample, 66% are singletons; the top ten hold 1.2%. On this clone: What it recognizes is unknown.

Germline lookup yields CDR1 SGDLS and CDR2 YYNGEE. This CDR3 comprises 15 residues. V lost 0 bases and J 5 bases, leaving 12 bases between the germline ends. This chain links TRBV9 with TRBJ2-1; a weak D match, TRBD2 (5 bases). This TCR was sampled from a human donor with alopecia areata. The material sequenced was CD4+ T cells sorted from blood, taken at approximately week 42, from a patient treated with tofacitinib. CDR3 loop: CASSVATREDNEQFF. CDR3 in DNA: TGTGCCAGCAGCGTAGCTACGAGGGAAGACAATGAGCAGTTCTTC.